The 26 T cell receptor beta chains given below trace back to one sample, sequenced in a study of OX40 agonist ivuxolimab in advanced cancers. Sequenced by immunoSEQ multiplex PCR; TCRdb stores in-frame clones only, minus some. Of about 69,000 clones listed, approximately 91% are singletons. Sequenced here: CD4+ or CD8+ T cells sorted from blood, sampled in a trial of the OX40 agonist ivuxolimab. These receptors were obtained from an adult with an advanced solid tumor such as melanoma, head and neck, liver or kidney cancer.

Written as DNA, the CDR3 is TGTGCCAGCAGCCCTCCCGGGGGGATTGGCTATGGCTACACCTTC. It codes for CASSPPGGIGYGYTF. The chain links TRBV9 to TRBJ1-2, with a weak D call TRBD1 (5 bases). V lost 4 bases, J lost 4 bases, and 17 bases lay in between. The CDR3 has 15 amino acids. Germline-derived CDR1 and CDR2 are SGDLS and YYNGEE.

This chain uses TRBV7-7 with TRBJ2-5, with 7 bases aligning to TRBD1. This CDR3 spans 15 amino acids. With V trimmed by 5 bases and J by 2 bases, 8 bases remained unmatched. The germline gives CDR1 SSHAT, CDR2 FNYEAQ (reference sequence). This chain's CDR3 is CASSLTGQWQETQYF. DNA for the CDR3: TGTGCCAGCAGCCTTACGGGACAGTGGCAAGAGACCCAGTACTTC.

The chain combines TRBV7-2 with TRBJ2-1; D gene uncertain. The germline CDR1 and CDR2 sequences are SGHTA and FQGNSA. The CDR3 contains 16 residues. Trimming stripped 5 bases from V and 0 bases from J, with 14 bases between. In nucleotides, the CDR3 is TGTGCCAGCAGCCCCGGATCTTATAGCTCCTACAATGAGCAGTTCTTC. Its protein product is CASSPGSYSSYNEQFF.

The V and J genes are TRBV19 and TRBJ2-7; tentatively, D is TRBD2 (5 bases). V was pared by 2 bases and J by 5 bases, with 13 bases between. Germline assignment: CDR1 LNHDA and CDR2 SQIVND (reference sequence). The CDR3 is 14 amino acids. The CDR3, as DNA: TGTGCCAGTAGTATAATCGGTATTAGCGACGAGCAGTACTTC. Translating gives CASSIIGISDEQYF.

The chain combines TRBV19 with TRBJ1-5, with no clear D. CDR1 is LNHDA and CDR2 is SQIVND in the germline V gene (reference sequence). The V end lost 4 bases, the J end lost 2 bases, and 9 bases lay between the germline ends. This CDR3 comprises 14 residues. CDR3 DNA: TGTGCCAGTAGTAGACCCGGAGGCAATCAGCCCCAGCATTTT. This gives the protein CASSRPGGNQPQHF.

The V call is TRBV18, the J call TRBJ1-2, with a weak D call TRBD1 (5 bases). The CDR3 is made up of 15 amino acids. V was cut by 0 bases and J by 3 bases, with 11 bases left in between. Germline V lookup: CDR1 KGHSH, CDR2 LQKENI. Written as DNA, the CDR3 is TGTGCCAGCTCACCACCGGTCGGGGGAGACTATGGCTACACCTTC. It codes for CASSPPVGGDYGYTF.

This clone was detected only once. The V and J genes are TRBV7-3 and TRBJ1-1; the match to TRBD1 covers 8 bases. Trimming took 3 bases from V and 3 from J; bases not matched to a gene: 6. CDR1 is SGHTA, CDR2 FQGTGA, per germline. The CDR3 is 15 residues long. CDR3: CASSLTGDSHTEAFF. The CDR3 DNA reads TGTGCCAGCAGCTTGACAGGGGATTCGCACACTGAAGCTTTCTTT.

The rearrangement joins TRBV2 to TRBJ1-2; D perhaps matches TRBD1 (6 bases). Germline V gene lookup returns CDR1 SNHLY and CDR2 FYNNEI. Trimming pared 2 bases from V and 7 bases from J, leaving 14 bases between. The CDR3 covers 14 residues. The CDR3, as DNA: TGTGCCAGCAGTGAAAGATCAGGGGTGGCTGGCTACACCTTC. It specifies CASSERSGVAGYTF.

The chain is built from TRBV10-2 and TRBJ2-7, with D tentatively TRBD2 (5 bases). V lost 5 bases to trimming and J lost 0 bases, with 14 bases between them. The CDR3 length is 15 residues. The germline CDR1 and CDR2 sequences are WSHSY and SAAADI. The CDR3 DNA follows: TGCGCCAGCAGTTCTTTAGCGTCAAGCTCCTACGAGCAGTACTTC. Residues: CASSSLASSSYEQYF.

The J gene is TRBJ2-3, the V gene TRBV7-3; D unresolved. Germline loops: CDR1 SGHTA, CDR2 FQGTGA. Trimming removed 1 base from V and 2 bases from J, with 10 bases in between. CDR3 size: 15 residues. The CDR3 spells CASSLMVESTDTQYF. DNA of the CDR3: TGTGCCAGCAGCTTAATGGTGGAGTCCACAGATACGCAGTATTTT.

The sample holds a few counts of this clone. The chain employs TRBV5-1 and TRBJ1-2, with TRBD1 identical over 7 bases. V shed 1 base, J shed 8 bases, and the junction held 14 bases outside the gene matches. This CDR3 is built from 16 residues. CDR1 and CDR2 (germline): SGHRS, YFSETQ. CDR3 protein: CASSLPNKGQGGGYTF. CDR3 nucleotide sequence: TGCGCCAGCAGCTTGCCGAATAAGGGGCAGGGGGGAGGCTACACCTTC.

This clone turned up a few times. The chain carries TRBV19 and TRBJ1-5, with unresolved D. Looked up from germline, CDR1 is LNHDA and CDR2 is SQIVND (reference sequence). Trimming took off 5 bases at V and 3 bases at J, with 17 bases between the two ends. This CDR3 has 16 residues. The CDR3 sequence: CASSGAAPRVNQPQHF. DNA for the CDR3: TGTGCCAGTAGTGGCGCGGCCCCTCGGGTCAATCAGCCCCAGCATTTT.

J is TRBJ2-1 and V is TRBV15, with D unclear. Germline CDR1 is LNHNV and CDR2 is YYDKDF (reference sequence). The CDR3 is 17 amino acids. Trimming stripped 0 bases from V and 2 bases from J, with 14 bases between. The CDR3 here is CATSRDPLAAPYNEQFF. The CDR3 nucleotides are TGTGCCACCAGCAGAGATCCTTTGGCGGCCCCCTACAATGAGCAGTTCTTC.

V usage is TRBV20-1 and J usage is TRBJ1-2, with unresolved D. From germline, CDR1 is DFQATT and CDR2 SNEGSKA (reference sequence). The V gene lost 6 bases and the J gene lost 4 bases, with 9 bases spanning the gap. The CDR3 runs 11 residues. The CDR3 DNA follows: TGCAGTGCCGTGGCTTTCTATGGCTACACCTTC. It encodes CSAVAFYGYTF.

This chain joins TRBV12-5 and TRBJ2-1; 16 bases line up with TRBD2. Germline CDR1 is LGHNT and CDR2 is FRNRAP. There are 20 residues in the CDR3. V shed 0 bases and J 2 bases; nucleotides not matched to a gene: 7. The CDR3 sequence: CASGLVQGLAGGSPYNEQFF. For the CDR3, the DNA is TGTGCTAGTGGTTTGGTACAGGGACTAGCGGGAGGGTCGCCCTACAATGAGCAGTTCTTC.

The rearrangement uses TRBV19 and TRBJ1-4; D not certain. This CDR3 has 13 amino acids. The germline CDR1 and CDR2 sequences are LNHDA and SQIVND (reference sequence). With 10 bases removed from V and 4 bases from J, the gap between germline ends came to 13 bases. The CDR3 here is CATSYSNNEKLFF. Written as DNA, the CDR3 is TGTGCCACGTCTTATAGCAATAATGAAAAACTGTTTTTT.

This clone was picked up one time. The V call is TRBV5-6, the J call TRBJ2-3; TRBD2 matches 9 bases. Trimming at V came to 4 bases and at J to 0 bases, leaving 9 bases not matched to a gene. Germline assignment: CDR1 SGHDT and CDR2 YYEEEE. The CDR3 is 17 amino acids. CDR3 in amino acids: CASSHMVAGASTDTQYF. The CDR3 DNA sequence: TGTGCCAGCAGCCATATGGTAGCGGGGGCTAGCACAGATACGCAGTATTTT. Full variable domain (outside the CDR3, taken from reference TRBV5-6 and TRBJ2-3): DAGVTQSPTHLIKTRGQQVTLRCSPKSGHDTVSWYQQALGQGPQFIFQYYEEEERQRGNFPDRFSGHQFPNYSSELNVNALLLGDSALYLCASSHMVAGASTDTQYFGPGTRLTVL.

The chain uses TRBV10-2 and TRBJ2-2, with 10 bases lining up with TRBD2. The trim removed 11 bases at V and 7 bases at J, leaving 10 bases unmatched. Germline V gene lookup returns CDR1 WSHSY and CDR2 SAAADI. The CDR3 covers 14 residues. CDR3 sequence reads: CAGGASGSSGELFF. In nucleotides, the CDR3 is TGCGCCGGGGGGGCTAGCGGGAGTAGCGGGGAGCTGTTTTTT.

The chain joins TRBV28 to TRBJ2-1; TRBD2 aligns across 8 bases. CDR1 is MDHEN, CDR2 SYDVKM, per germline. This CDR3 is built from 16 residues. V lost 5 bases to trimming and J lost 2 bases; unmatched junction nucleotides: 8. The CDR3 is CASSPVAGMTYNEQFF. For the CDR3, the DNA is TGTGCCAGCAGTCCCGTAGCGGGAATGACCTACAATGAGCAGTTCTTC.

This sequence joins TRBV5-1 and TRBJ2-2; D gene ambiguous. The CDR3 contains 15 residues. Germline CDR1 reads SGHRS; CDR2 reads YFSETQ. Trimming removed 0 bases from V and 2 bases from J, with 8 bases in between. Here the CDR3 reads CASSLAGSNTGELFF. The CDR3 DNA sequence: TGCGCCAGCAGCTTGGCGGGTTCAAACACCGGGGAGCTGTTTTTT.

This clone was observed a few times. The chain couples TRBV7-2 to TRBJ1-1, with D maybe TRBD1 (6 bases). The CDR3 sequence is 14 residues long. The germline gives CDR1 SGHTA, CDR2 FQGNSA. Trimming cost V 6 bases and J 4 bases, with 15 bases left between them. The CDR3 DNA sequence: TGTGCCAGCAGGACGGGGAACAGGGCCACTGAAGCTTTCTTT. This codes for CASRTGNRATEAFF. Full variable domain (missing parts from reference TRBV7-2 and TRBJ1-1): GAGVSQSPSNKVTEKGKDVELRCDPISGHTALYWYRQSLGQGLEFLIYFQGNSAPDKSGLPSDRFSAERTGGSVSTLTIQRTQQEDSAVYLCASRTGNRATEAFFGQGTRLTVV.

Here the CDR3 DNA reads TGTGCCAGTAGTCCCAGGGAGTCCTATAATTCACCCCTCCACTTT. The encoded protein is CASSPRESYNSPLHF. This rearrangement joins TRBV19 to TRBJ1-6; a possible D gene is TRBD1 (5 bases). Germline lookup yields CDR1 LNHDA and CDR2 SQIVND (reference sequence). Trimming pared 5 bases from V and 1 base from J, leaving 9 bases between. This CDR3 spans 15 amino acids.

The chain joins TRBV6-1 to TRBJ1-2; 8 nucleotides line up with TRBD1. The junction had 10 bases not matched to a gene; V was cut back by 10 bases and J by 6 bases. The CDR3 is made up of 13 amino acids. The V gene's germline CDR1 is MNHNS and CDR2 SASEGT. CDR3: CATHRTGNDGYTF. CDR3 bases: TGTGCCACGCATCGGACAGGGAACGATGGCTACACCTTC.

In this sample, this clone turned up once. This sequence joins TRBV10-3 and TRBJ1-5; D is possibly TRBD1 (5 bases). V lost 3 bases, J lost 6 bases, and 12 bases lay in between. Germline V lookup: CDR1 ENHRY, CDR2 SYGVKD. The CDR3 runs to 14 residues. CDR3: CAISDRAATQPQHF. In DNA form, the CDR3 reads TGTGCCATCAGTGACAGGGCGGCGACTCAGCCCCAGCATTTT.

The chain employs TRBV14 and TRBJ2-2; 15 bases match TRBD2. Germline CDR1 SGHDN, CDR2 FVKESK. The CDR3 sequence is 19 residues long. Losses at the gene ends were 0 bases for V and 7 bases for J; bases not matched to a gene: 9. The CDR3 DNA sequence: TGTGCCAGCAGCCAAGAGAGGGGGACTAGCGGGAGGCAAATCGGGGAGCTGTTTTTT. Amino acid sequence: CASSQERGTSGRQIGELFF. Full variable domain (remainder filled in from reference TRBV14 and TRBJ2-2): EAGVTQFPSHSVIEKGQTVTLRCDPISGHDNLYWYRRVMGKEIKFLLHFVKESKQDESGMPNNRFLAERTGGTYSTLKVQPAELEDSGVYFCASSQERGTSGRQIGELFFGEGSRLTVL.

The CDR3 coding sequence is TGTGCCAGCAAATTCGGCGGAAACACCATATATTTT. The encoded protein is CASKFGGNTIYF. The rearrangement joins TRBV6-1 to TRBJ1-3, with D hard to call. The CDR3 loop spans 12 amino acids. Germline CDR1 and CDR2: MNHNS and SASEGT. V was clipped by 7 bases and J by 4 bases, with 8 bases between them.